This T cell receptor (beta chain) was sequenced for a study of cytomegalovirus exposure and HLA in healthy donors. Germline CDR1 is SQVTM and CDR2 is ANQGSEA. The V end lost 7 bases, the J end lost 5 bases, and 14 bases lay between the germline ends. The CDR3 consists of 12 residues. The PCR had 60 Vbeta and 13 Jbeta primers. Sequencing was performed with immunoSEQ multiplex PCR; in TCRdb, only in-frame clones are kept and a portion is missing. This table has under 150,000 clones, over 65% appearing once. Sequenced: PBMCs. The sequence derives from a man younger than 45 in good health and CMV-seronegative. The chain employs TRBV29-1 and TRBJ2-5, with D hard to call. As DNA, the CDR3 is TGCAGCGGCACGCACATGTGGGAGACCCAGTACTTC. It specifies CSGTHMWETQYF. Full variable domain (rest looked up from reference TRBV29-1 and TRBJ2-5): SAVISQKPSRDICQRGTSLTIQCQVDSQVTMMFWYRQQPGQSLTLIATANQGSEATYESGFVIDKFPISRPNLTFSTLTVSNMSPEDSSIYLCSGTHMWETQYFGPGTRLLVL.